The 20 T cell receptor beta chains in this list originate from one sample, sequenced in a study of blood T cell repertoires in COVID-19. Here immunoSEQ multiplex PCR was the method, and the copy in TCRdb shows in-frame clones only, minus some. The table shows roughly 150,000 clones, with 85% to 95% occurring only once. Source material: peripheral blood. The source of these receptors is an older woman with COVID-19, enrolled during active disease.

This sequence joins TRBV19 and TRBJ1-3, with D uncertain. CDR3 length equals 15 residues. V shed 4 bases and J shed 0 bases, with 10 bases lying between them. Germline V gene lookup returns CDR1 LNHDA and CDR2 SQIVND (reference sequence). CDR3 coding DNA: TGTGCCAGTAGTAGAAACCAGGACTCTGGAAACACCATATATTTT. Encoded protein: CASSRNQDSGNTIYF. The complete variable domain, with remaining parts taken from reference TRBV19 and TRBJ1-3, reads DGGITQSPKYLFRKEGQNVTLSCEQNLNHDAMYWYRQDPGQGLRLIYYSQIVNDFQKGDIAEGYSVSREKKESFPLTVTSAQKNPTAFYLCASSRNQDSGNTIYFGEGSWLTVV.

The chain uses TRBV29-1 and TRBJ1-2, with a possible D match to TRBD1 (5 bases). Germline V CDR1 and CDR2: SQVTM, ANQGSEA. Deletions cut 6 bases from V and 2 bases from J, with 13 bases between. The CDR3 runs 13 residues. The CDR3: CSVMGRGNYGYTF. For the CDR3, the DNA is TGCAGCGTCATGGGGCGGGGGAACTATGGCTACACCTTC.

On this clone: Other DNA sequences in the same sample also yield this CDR3. V and J are TRBV3-1 (or the pseudogene TRBV3-2) and TRBJ2-5; D is perhaps TRBD2 (6 bases). The V end lost 0 bases, the J end lost 0 bases, and 11 bases lay between the germline ends. The CDR3 runs to 16 residues. The V gene's germline CDR1 is LGHDT and CDR2 YNNKEL (reference sequence). The CDR3 coding sequence is TGTGCCAGCAGCCAAGATGAGACGGGGGACCAAGAGACCCAGTACTTC. Residues: CASSQDETGDQETQYF.

The rearrangement joins TRBV19 to TRBJ1-6; tentatively, D is TRBD1 (5 bases). V was trimmed by 10 bases and J by 2 bases, leaving 12 bases between them. Germline V gene sequence: CDR1 LNHDA, CDR2 SQIVND (reference sequence). CDR3 length: 14 amino acids. The CDR3 nucleotides read TGTGCCACCAGAACAGGCACCTATAATTCACCCCTCCACTTT. This gives the protein CATRTGTYNSPLHF.

This clone was observed once. CDR3 sequence reads: CASSSGTGEQYF. CDR3 DNA: TGTGCCAGCAGCTCTGGAACAGGCGAGCAGTACTTC. The chain joins TRBV3-1 (or the pseudogene TRBV3-2) to TRBJ2-7, with TRBD1 as a possible D gene (5 bases). CDR1 and CDR2 from the germline V gene are LGHDT and YNNKEL (reference sequence). Between the trimmed V and J ends, which lost 5 bases and 6 bases, there was a span of 11 bases. This CDR3 comprises 12 residues.

V usage is TRBV3-1 (or the pseudogene TRBV3-2) and J usage is TRBJ1-1; TRBD1 agrees at 9 bases. From germline, CDR1 is LGHDT and CDR2 YNNKEL (reference sequence). V trimming: 5 bases; J trimming: 6 bases; junction bases outside the gene matches: 7. This CDR3 is 14 amino acids long. In DNA, the CDR3 is TGTGCCAGCAGCGGGACAGGGAAATACTCTGAAGCTTTCTTT. Its translation: CASSGTGKYSEAFF.

The V gene is TRBV7-8, the J gene TRBJ1-1; 7 nucleotides line up with TRBD1. Trimming cost V 7 bases and J 0 bases; bases outside gene matches: 11. This CDR3 is built from 16 residues. CDR1 and CDR2 from the germline V gene are SGHVS and FQNEAQ. The CDR3 here is CASNSFPGQMNTEAFF. CDR3 bases: TGTGCCAGCAACTCGTTTCCGGGACAGATGAACACTGAAGCTTTCTTT.

J is TRBJ2-1 and V is TRBV27, with a possible D match to TRBD1 (6 bases). This CDR3 region has 12 residues. Germline loops: CDR1 MNHEY, CDR2 SMNVEV (reference sequence). V was shortened by 6 bases and J by 9 bases, with 12 bases between the two germline ends. In DNA form, the CDR3 reads TGTGCCAGCAGCCTACAGGGCAGTGAGCAGTTCTTC. It yields the protein CASSLQGSEQFF.

The chain recombines TRBV6-5 with TRBJ2-2; D gene uncertain. The germline V gene encodes CDR1 MNHEY and CDR2 SVGAGI. This CDR3 is built from 11 residues. The V end lost 6 bases, the J end lost 8 bases, and 7 bases lay between the germline ends. The CDR3 DNA is TGTGCCAGCAGCCGTAGTGGGGAGCTGTTTTTT. This sequence encodes CASSRSGELFF.

The chain is built from TRBV19 and TRBJ1-4; the D gene is possibly TRBD1 (6 bases). Looked up from germline, CDR1 is LNHDA and CDR2 is SQIVND (reference sequence). The ends were cut back, 10 bases at V and 3 bases at J, with 12 bases in the middle. The CDR3 is 13 residues long. CDR3 nucleotide sequence: TGTGCCACTGGGGGCACTGCTAATGAAAAACTGTTTTTT. Translated, it gives CATGGTANEKLFF.

This sequence joins TRBV5-1 and TRBJ1-1, with unresolved D. Germline-derived CDR1 and CDR2 are SGHRS and YFSETQ. V gave up 2 bases and J gave up 1 base, with 9 bases separating them. This CDR3 comprises 14 residues. CDR3 sequence (DNA): TGCGCCAGCAGCTTCATGTTCAGGAACACTGAAGCTTTCTTT. This codes for CASSFMFRNTEAFF.

The chain recombines TRBV6-4 with TRBJ1-2; TRBD1 is a possible D gene (6 bases). Germline lookup yields CDR1 MRHNA and CDR2 SNTAGT. The CDR3 is 15 residues long. V shed 0 bases and J shed 4 bases, with 12 bases lying between them. The CDR3 region is CASSDSGDRPYGYTF. CDR3 DNA sequence: TGTGCCAGCAGTGACTCGGGAGACAGGCCCTATGGCTACACCTTC.

V gene TRBV29-1 combines with J gene TRBJ2-1; no clear D. The CDR3 contains 10 residues. Germline assignment: CDR1 SQVTM and CDR2 ANQGSEA. Deletions cut 7 bases from V and 5 bases from J, with 6 bases between. The CDR3 coding sequence is TGCAGCGGCCGGGACAATGAGCAGTTCTTC. It translates to CSGRDNEQFF.

The chain couples TRBV7-9 to TRBJ2-1; 8 bases align to TRBD1. CDR1 is SEHNR and CDR2 is FQNEAQ in the germline V gene (reference sequence). After removal of 1 base from V and 15 bases from J, the junction contained 8 bases not matched to a gene. The CDR3 has 13 amino acids. The CDR3 sequence: CASSLVSGGKWFF. The CDR3 nucleotides are TGTGCCAGCAGCTTAGTGTCAGGGGGCAAGTGGTTCTTC.

V usage is TRBV27 and J usage is TRBJ1-1; D is unresolved. The CDR3 loop spans 14 amino acids. Trimming cost V 1 base and J 1 base, with 7 bases left between them. Germline lookup yields CDR1 MNHEY and CDR2 SMNVEV (reference sequence). DNA of the CDR3: TGTGCCAGCAGTTTATTATCCGGGAACACTGAAGCTTTCTTT. Translating it yields CASSLLSGNTEAFF.

The chain joins TRBV6-5 to TRBJ1-2; D might be TRBD1 (6 bases). The germline V gene encodes CDR1 MNHEY and CDR2 SVGAGI. V shed 4 bases and J shed 8 bases, with 17 bases lying between them. This CDR3 spans 14 amino acids. The CDR3 DNA follows: TGTGCCAGCAGTTGGACAGTGCAAGGCCGCGGCTACACCTTC. Its protein product is CASSWTVQGRGYTF.

In its sample, this clone was seen once. This chain connects TRBV12-3 or TRBV12-4 to TRBJ2-6, with no clear D. This CDR3 has 12 amino acids. V lost 8 bases and J lost 4, with 6 bases in between. The CDR3 nucleotides are TGTGCCAGCGCGTCAGGGGCCAACGTCCTGACTTTC. It translates to CASASGANVLTF.

A single count supports this clone. The chain links TRBV6-5 to TRBJ2-7; 11 nucleotides match TRBD1. The V gene's germline CDR1 is MNHEY and CDR2 SVGAGI. J was trimmed by 2 bases and V by 4 bases; bases with no gene match: 1. This CDR3 spans 14 amino acids. The CDR3 region is CASSLGQGAYEQYF. DNA for the CDR3: TGTGCCAGCAGTTTGGGACAGGGGGCCTACGAGCAGTACTTC.

Comment on this clone: The same CDR3 also results from other DNA sequences found in this sample. This chain connects TRBV7-9 to TRBJ1-5, with D uncertain. V lost 1 base and J lost 2, with 6 bases in between. Germline CDR1 is SEHNR and CDR2 is FQNEAQ (reference sequence). The CDR3 sequence is 14 residues long. In DNA form, the CDR3 reads TGTGCCAGCAGCTTAGGCGGGGGCAATCAGCCCCAGCATTTT. Amino acid sequence: CASSLGGGNQPQHF.

The J gene is TRBJ1-4, the V gene TRBV7-9; 7 bases fit TRBD1. The germline gives CDR1 SEHNR, CDR2 FQNEAQ (reference sequence). The CDR3 runs 16 residues. V shed 1 base, J shed 7 bases, and the junction held 9 bases outside the gene matches. CDR3 nucleotides: TGTGCCAGCAGCTTAGAGAGGGGGCTGGGTTCTGAAAAACTGTTTTTT. Encoded protein: CASSLERGLGSEKLFF.